The clone carrying this TCR beta chain was observed a handful of times. The V segment lost 5 bases and the J segment 0 bases; nucleotides outside the gene matches: 4. Germline CDR1 MDHEN, CDR2 SYDVKM. The CDR3 sequence is 14 residues long. These data come from a study of blood T cell repertoires in COVID-19. How the authors handled the data: Amplification of reference gene primers was used by the study to estimate nucleated cell counts. Only in-frame clones appear in the TCRdb table, and some are missing; sequencing was by immunoSEQ multiplex PCR. Clonal size and the V and J genes are those of that table, whereas D and trimming came from the DNA. The sample has approximately 120,000 clones; about four fifths are singletons.

The sequence was obtained from a human donor in a cohort sampled during active COVID-19. The V gene is TRBV28, the J gene TRBJ2-7; 7 bases fit TRBD1. Sequencing was carried out using peripheral blood. The CDR3 coding sequence is TGTGCCAGCAGTCCCTGGGACAGCTCCTACGAGCAGTACTTC. As protein: CASSPWDSSYEQYF. Based on the CDR3 plus reference TRBV28 and TRBJ2-7, the full variable domain is DVKVTQSSRYLVKRTGEKVFLECVQDMDHENMFWYRQDPGLGLRLIYFSYDVKMKEKGDIPEGYSVSREKKERFSLILESASTNQTSMYLCASSPWDSSYEQYFGPGTRLTVT.